Each of the 12 T cell receptor beta chains below was sequenced from the same sample in a study of human T cells and chemical hapten exposure listed by TCRdb under 2021. According to the study, the label for this sample's time point signals: pre-sensitization, week 0. This specimen's treatment or condition label, interpreted: therapeutic diphenylcyclopropenone sensitization with weekly scalp DPC. The library came from RACE. Sequencing instrument: NextSeq 500. The public sequencing data were trimmed at Q25 with fastp and processed into clonotypes with MiXCR by TCRdb, which kept only in-frame beta chains. Every entry covers one CDR3 protein and lists the most common genes and DNA from its rows. The sample has nearly 110,000 distinct CDR3 sequences on record, approximately 12% of them singletons. The ten most abundant clones make up around 1.6% of the sample. This specimen was whole blood, taken in connection with sensitization to the hapten diphenylcyclopropenone (DPC). The source is a woman between 45 and 65 years old with alopecia areata. Some clones in this sample may be carry-over from other donors' samples.

The chain combines TRBV11-2 with TRBJ2-7; D is ambiguous. Germline assignment: CDR1 SGHAT and CDR2 FQNNGV. The CDR3 is 14 residues long. V was trimmed by 1 base and J by 4 bases, leaving 11 bases between them. As DNA, the CDR3 is TGTGCCAGCAGCTTAGCGGCAAGCCGGTACGAGCAGTACTTC. It is translated as CASSLAASRYEQYF.

This clonotype was counted only a few times. V gene TRBV7-8 combines with J gene TRBJ2-1; TRBD2 aligns across 10 bases. CDR3 length equals 14 residues. The V gene end was trimmed by 4 bases and the J gene end by 7 bases; junction bases not matched to a gene: 4. The V gene's germline CDR1 is SGHVS and CDR2 FQNEAQ. The CDR3: CASSSSGRRNEQFF. The CDR3 nucleotides are TGTGCCAGCAGCTCTAGCGGGAGAAGGAATGAGCAGTTCTTC.

The J gene is TRBJ2-3, the V gene TRBV19; the D gene is possibly TRBD2 (6 bases). Trimming pared 3 bases from V and 0 bases from J, leaving 13 bases between. Germline V CDR1 and CDR2: LNHDA, SQIVND (reference sequence). This CDR3 spans 16 amino acids. The CDR3 DNA reads TGTGCCAGTAGTATGTGGAGGGCGCGGAGCACAGATACGCAGTATTTT. Translation: CASSMWRARSTDTQYF.

The V call is TRBV6-6, the J call TRBJ1-1; 7 bases fit TRBD1. The CDR3 sequence is 13 residues long. Per germline, CDR1 MNHNY and CDR2 SVGAGI (reference sequence). The junction had 7 bases not matched to a gene; V was cut back by 6 bases and J by 6 bases. The CDR3 bases are TGTGCCAGCAGCCATCCGACAGGGTCTGAAGCTTTCTTT. Translated, it gives CASSHPTGSEAFF.

The chain recombines TRBV7-2 with TRBJ1-1, with D possibly matching TRBD1 (6 bases). Trimming left V 8 bases short and J 2 bases short, with 15 bases between. CDR3 length equals 14 residues. Germline V lookup: CDR1 SGHTA, CDR2 FQGNSA. CDR3 region: CASRQYRDNTEAFF. CDR3 DNA: TGTGCCAGCCGTCAATACAGGGATAACACTGAAGCTTTCTTT. Together with reference TRBV7-2 and TRBJ1-1, the CDR3 gives the full variable domain: GAGVSQSPSNKVTEKGKDVELRCDPISGHTALYWYRQSLGQGLEFLIYFQGNSAPDKSGLPSDRFSAERTGGSVSTLTIQRTQQEDSAVYLCASRQYRDNTEAFFGQGTRLTVV.

This sequence joins TRBV6-5 and TRBJ1-6; perhaps TRBD1 as D (5 bases). Deletions cut 0 bases from V and 10 bases from J, with 13 bases between. Germline-derived CDR1 and CDR2 are MNHEY and SVGAGI. CDR3 length equals 15 residues. The CDR3 nucleotides read TGTGCCAGCAGTTACTCGGGCCAGGGTAACTCACCCCTCCACTTT. This gives the protein CASSYSGQGNSPLHF.

In this sample, this clonotype turned up a few times. This chain uses TRBV2 with TRBJ1-1; TRBD1 agrees at 8 bases. The CDR3 is 16 amino acids. The V gene end was trimmed by 6 bases and the J gene end by 0 bases; junction bases not matched to a gene: 9. Germline V gene lookup returns CDR1 SNHLY and CDR2 FYNNEI. The CDR3 spells CASSGQGGLMNTEAFF. The DNA for the CDR3 is TGTGCCAGCAGCGGACAGGGAGGCCTCATGAACACTGAAGCTTTCTTT.

This clonotype was seen repeatedly, ten times or more. V gene TRBV20-1 combines with J gene TRBJ2-1, with TRBD2 matching over 8 bases. Germline V CDR1 and CDR2: DFQATT, SNEGSKA (reference sequence). The CDR3 extends over 14 amino acids. The junction had 6 bases not matched to a gene; V was cut back by 1 base and J by 7 bases. CDR3 nucleotide sequence: TGCAGTGCTAGAGGCGGGAGGACCGCAAATGAGCAGTTCTTC. Its translation is CSARGGRTANEQFF.

The chain combines TRBV28 with TRBJ2-4; possibly TRBD1 for D (6 bases). Germline V gives CDR1 MDHEN, CDR2 SYDVKM. V was clipped by 5 bases and J by 8 bases, with 34 bases between them. The CDR3 runs to 20 residues. The CDR3 DNA reads as TGTGCCAGCAGTACTCGTAGCCCGAATCAGGGGCGAGGGCGGTCGTACATTCAGTACTTC. It is translated as CASSTRSPNQGRGRSYIQYF.

The chain links TRBV18 to TRBJ1-1; 8 bases line up with TRBD1. The germline V gene has CDR1 KGHSH and CDR2 LQKENI. CDR3 length: 16 amino acids. J gave up 0 bases and V 6 bases, and 9 bases lay outside the gene matches. CDR3 protein: CASSRATGGMNTEAFF. The CDR3, as DNA: TGTGCCAGCTCGCGCGCCACAGGGGGAATGAACACTGAAGCTTTCTTT.

This clonotype has only a few counts. The rearrangement uses TRBV28 and TRBJ1-2; TRBD1 agrees at 10 bases. Trimming at V came to 4 bases and at J to 7 bases, leaving 6 bases not matched to a gene. This CDR3 is 14 amino acids long. CDR1 is MDHEN, CDR2 SYDVKM, per germline. As DNA, the CDR3 is TGTGCCAGCAGTTCAGGGGACAGGGGTTCTGGCTACACCTTC. Translating gives CASSSGDRGSGYTF.

This clonotype was counted at least ten times. The CDR3 is CASRIFQGNTEAFF. The CDR3, as DNA: TGTGCCAGCAGGATATTTCAGGGGAACACTGAAGCTTTCTTT. J is TRBJ1-1 and V is TRBV2; possibly TRBD1 for D (5 bases). With 6 bases removed from V and 1 base from J, the gap between germline ends came to 12 bases. Germline V gene data show CDR1 as SNHLY and CDR2 as FYNNEI. This CDR3 has 14 residues.